The clone carrying this T cell receptor (beta chain) was seen many times. Its cognate antigen is unknown. This sample was included in a study of T cells after posttransplantation cyclophosphamide. General study points: Later post-transplant blood repertoires were often dominated by donor CD8+ memory clones. Recipient CMV seropositivity and CMV reactivation strongly tracked TRB clonality.

Germline V gives CDR1 LNHNV, CDR2 YYDKDF (reference sequence). The CDR3 has 15 residues. Trimming cost V 5 bases and J 2 bases, with 13 bases left between them. Cyclophosphamide on days +3 and +4 followed busulfan-fludarabine conditioning and a marrow graft. Assay: immunoSEQ multiplex PCR; the TCRdb copy retains only in-frame clones and omits some. Reported are some 23,000 clones, none seen only once; the ten largest carry about 1.8%. The specimen was PBMCs, collected after allogeneic stem cell transplant with posttransplant cyclophosphamide. This chain links TRBV15 with TRBJ2-1; D may be TRBD1 (6 bases). The receptor was isolated from a male patient aged 18-29 years who received an allogeneic stem cell transplant from a related donor, was CMV-positive, and had no GVHD. Some T cells could come from the graft donor. This chain's CDR3 is CATSLDRGTYNEQFF. Here the CDR3 DNA reads TGTGCCACCAGCCTCGATAGGGGGACCTACAATGAGCAGTTCTTC. Supplemented by reference TRBV15 and TRBJ2-1, the full variable domain reads DAMVIQNPRYQVTQFGKPVTLSCSQTLNHNVMYWYQQKSSQAPKLLFHYYDKDFNNEADTPDNFQSRRPNTSFCFLDIRSPGLGDTAMYLCATSLDRGTYNEQFFGPGTRLTVL.